Following are 28 T cell receptor beta chains from one sample sequenced in a study of T cells in Graves' hyperthyroidism and ophthalmopathy. TCR beta CDR3 sequences were amplified from RNA transcripts. HTBI primers drove first-round RT-PCR of the TCR CDR3. MiXCR, run by TCRdb on the multiplex PCR reads, gives a single entry per CDR3 protein. The sample consists of roughly 500,000 distinct CDR3 sequences, 46% of them appearing once. Sequenced sample: peripheral blood or thyroid tissue (not recorded which). The receptors derive from an adult woman with Graves' disease, either hyperthyroidism or ophthalmopathy (not recorded which).

This clonotype was detected many times. V and J are TRBV4-3 and TRBJ1-1; D remains ambiguous. Trimming cost V 4 bases and J 6 bases, with 18 bases left between them. The CDR3 contains 15 residues. The V gene's germline CDR1 is LGHNA and CDR2 YSLEER. This chain's CDR3 is CASSPPGGIGAEAFF. The CDR3 DNA reads as TGCGCCAGCAGCCCGCCCGGTGGGATCGGCGCTGAAGCTTTCTTT.

Many counts were recorded for this clonotype. This chain joins TRBV10-3 and TRBJ1-4, with D possibly TRBD1 on 5 matching bases. Trimming cost V 4 bases and J 7 bases, with 7 bases left between them. CDR1 and CDR2 (germline): ENHRY, SYGVKD. The CDR3 covers 12 residues. The CDR3 DNA is TGTGCCATCAGTGGTGGGGGTGAAAAACTGTTTTTT. Translated, it gives CAISGGGEKLFF.

This clonotype was detected many times. The chain couples TRBV29-1 to TRBJ2-7; the D is unclear. V was clipped by 5 bases and J by 2 bases, with 10 bases between them. The germline V gene has CDR1 SQVTM and CDR2 ANQGSEA. The CDR3 has 12 residues. The CDR3, as DNA: TGCAGCGTTTCGACATTTACCTACGAGCAGTACTTC. It encodes CSVSTFTYEQYF.

As to this clonotype: Possible read error: a much larger clone is one base away. The chain couples TRBV5-1 to TRBJ2-5; tentative D call: TRBD1 (6 bases). There are 13 residues in the CDR3. V dropped 4 bases and J dropped 4 bases, with 11 bases sitting between them. From germline, CDR1 is SGHRS and CDR2 YFSETQ. The CDR3 reads CASSHPGAETQYF. CDR3 nucleotides: TGCGCCAGCAGCCACCCAGGGGCAGAGACCCAGTACTTC.

This rearrangement joins TRBV15 to TRBJ1-5; 8 nucleotides match TRBD1. The CDR3 loop spans 16 amino acids. Germline CDR1 is LNHNV and CDR2 is YYDKDF (reference sequence). With V trimmed by 3 bases and J by 1 base, 5 bases remained unmatched. The chain's CDR3 is CATSRPGQGSNQPQHF. The CDR3 nucleotides are TGTGCCACCAGCAGGCCTGGACAGGGAAGCAATCAGCCCCAGCATTTT.

The table lists this clonotype with many counts. Mismatch with germline at one junction end may stem from a read error. The chain employs TRBV12-3 or TRBV12-4 and TRBJ1-3, with unresolved D. This CDR3 spans 11 amino acids. CDR3 nucleotide sequence: TGTGCCAGCGAGTCTGGCAACACCATATATTTT. This sequence encodes CASESGNTIYF.

This clonotype was seen more than once but under ten times. V is TRBV20-1 and J is TRBJ1-5; D not certain. The length of the CDR3 is 10 residues. The V gene's germline CDR1 is DFQATT and CDR2 SNEGSKA (reference sequence). V was trimmed by 5 bases and J by 8 bases, leaving 7 bases between them. CDR3 sequence: CSAGSEPQHF. In nucleotides, the CDR3 is TGCAGTGCTGGATCTGAGCCCCAGCATTTT.

The rearrangement links TRBV9 to TRBJ1-1; D not resolved. Germline values: CDR1 SGDLS, CDR2 YYNGEE. This CDR3 comprises 14 residues. Trimming stripped 4 bases from V and 0 bases from J, with 10 bases between. DNA of the CDR3: TGTGCCAGCAGCCACCGGGGAATGAACACTGAAGCTTTCTTT. It encodes CASSHRGMNTEAFF.

J is TRBJ2-7 and V is TRBV25-1; TRBD2 agrees at 11 bases. This CDR3 has 15 residues. The V and J ends lost 6 bases and 3 bases, in that order; junction bases with no gene match: 7. CDR1 and CDR2 from the germline V gene are MGHDK and SYGVNS. The CDR3 coding sequence is TGTGCCAGCAGGGGAGTAGCGGGAGGGGACTACGAGCAGTACTTC. This gives the protein CASRGVAGGDYEQYF.

This clonotype was counted at least ten times. The V call is TRBV2, the J call TRBJ2-5; D not certain. The V gene lost 7 bases and the J gene lost 5 bases, with 14 bases spanning the gap. Per germline, CDR1 SNHLY and CDR2 FYNNEI. The CDR3 length is 13 residues. In DNA form, the CDR3 reads TGTGCCAGCACCCCCCGGCTAGTTGAGACCCAGTACTTC. Encoded protein: CASTPRLVETQYF.

The chain employs TRBV25-1 and TRBJ1-5; 8 bases are a match to TRBD1. V lost 4 bases to trimming and J lost 0 bases; unmatched junction nucleotides: 8. Germline V gene lookup returns CDR1 MGHDK and CDR2 SYGVNS. The CDR3 covers 17 residues. CDR3 sequence (DNA): TGTGCCAGCAGTGCCACGGACAGGGACTATAGCAATCAGCCCCAGCATTTT. It translates to CASSATDRDYSNQPQHF.

The CDR3 spells CSARSRGSAEAFF. The CDR3 nucleotides read TGCAGTGCTAGGAGTCGAGGTTCGGCTGAAGCTTTCTTT. The chain employs TRBV20-1 and TRBJ1-1; unclear D gene. Germline V gene data show CDR1 as DFQATT and CDR2 as SNEGSKA (reference sequence). V shed 3 bases and J shed 6 bases, with 14 bases lying between them. The CDR3 totals 13 residues.

V usage is TRBV15 and J usage is TRBJ2-5; 8 positions match TRBD1. The length of the CDR3 is 15 residues. Unmatched junction bases numbered 5, after V lost 3 bases and J lost 2 bases. CDR1 LNHNV and CDR2 YYDKDF come from the germline V gene (reference sequence). This CDR3 reads CATSRDRVNQETQYF. The CDR3 nucleotides are TGTGCCACCAGCAGGGACAGGGTAAATCAAGAGACCCAGTACTTC.

This clonotype was recorded a few times. The chain joins TRBV30 to TRBJ1-5; D is unresolved. The CDR3 consists of 14 residues. Per the germline V gene, CDR1 is GTSNPN and CDR2 is SVGIG (reference sequence). The V end lost 0 bases, the J end lost 3 bases, and 9 bases lay between the germline ends. CDR3 coding DNA: TGTGCCTGGAGTGTAGGTGCCCCCAATCAGCCCCAGCATTTT. Its protein is CAWSVGAPNQPQHF.

A remark on this clonotype: A much bigger clone sits one base away, suggesting this may be a read error. This sequence joins TRBV20-1 and TRBJ1-5; no firm D call. V lost 5 bases, J lost 0 bases, and 14 bases lay in between. Germline CDR1 reads DFQATT; CDR2 reads SNEGSKA (reference sequence). CDR3 length: 15 residues. CDR3: CSAGISEGSNQPQHF. CDR3 in DNA: TGCAGTGCTGGAATCTCCGAGGGTAGCAATCAGCCCCAGCATTTT.

The chain employs TRBV29-1 and TRBJ2-7; D is possibly TRBD1 or TRBD2 (6 bases each). The length of the CDR3 is 13 residues. Germline V CDR1 and CDR2: SQVTM, ANQGSEA. V lost 7 bases and J lost 5, with 18 bases in between. CDR3 coding DNA: TGCAGCGCCGGACTCTGGGGGGCGGACGAGCAGTACTTC. Its translation: CSAGLWGADEQYF.

The rearrangement uses TRBV15 and TRBJ1-1; TRBD1 aligns across 7 bases. The CDR3 contains 15 residues. V lost 5 bases and J lost 3; bases outside the gene matches: 9. Germline CDR1 LNHNV, CDR2 YYDKDF (reference sequence). The CDR3 DNA follows: TGTGCCACCAGCGGAAAGGGGGCCTGGGACACTGAAGCTTTCTTT. It codes for CATSGKGAWDTEAFF.

The chain has TRBV5-4 and TRBJ2-7, with 8 nucleotides matching TRBD1. The CDR3 runs 15 residues. The trim removed 2 bases at V and 4 bases at J, leaving 8 bases unmatched. Germline CDR1 SGHNT, CDR2 YYREEE (reference sequence). CDR3 sequence: CASSFGQGAFYEQYF. CDR3 nucleotides: TGTGCCAGCAGCTTCGGCCAGGGGGCGTTTTACGAGCAGTACTTC. Combining the CDR3 with reference TRBV5-4 and TRBJ2-7 gives the whole variable domain ETGVTQSPTHLIKTRGQQVTLRCSSQSGHNTVSWYQQALGQGPQFIFQYYREEENGRGNFPPRFSGLQFPNYSSELNVNALELDDSALYLCASSFGQGAFYEQYFGPGTRLTVT.

This chain links TRBV20-1 with TRBJ1-6; D gene unclear. Per the germline V gene, CDR1 is DFQATT and CDR2 is SNEGSKA (reference sequence). The CDR3 has 13 residues. Trimming stripped 6 bases from V and 8 bases from J, with 14 bases between. The CDR3 reads CSAIELLDSPLHF. The CDR3 region has the DNA TGCAGTGCCATAGAGCTTCTGGATTCACCCCTCCACTTT.

The chain couples TRBV27 to TRBJ1-3; no clear D gene. The CDR3 contains 15 residues. Trimming cost V 8 bases and J 0 bases, with 14 bases left between them. Germline V gene lookup returns CDR1 MNHEY and CDR2 SMNVEV (reference sequence). The DNA of the CDR3 is TGTGCCAGCTCATCGCTAGGTTACTCTGGAAACACCATATATTTT. Amino acids: CASSSLGYSGNTIYF.

This clonotype has a count of ten or more. This sequence joins TRBV9 and TRBJ1-1; no firm D call. With 4 bases removed from V and 5 bases from J, the gap between germline ends came to 12 bases. The CDR3 contains 13 residues. Germline V lookup: CDR1 SGDLS, CDR2 YYNGEE. The DNA of the CDR3 is TGTGCCAGCAGCTCCTCCCCCCTTACTGAAGCTTTCTTT. Its translation is CASSSSPLTEAFF.

V and J are TRBV25-1 and TRBJ1-6, with 7 bases fitting TRBD1. Germline assignment: CDR1 MGHDK and CDR2 SYGVNS. V shed 7 bases, J shed 8 bases, and the junction held 8 bases outside the gene matches. The CDR3 covers 14 residues. The CDR3 DNA reads as TGTGCCAGCACTTATCGACAGGGCTATTCACCCCTCCACTTT. Translation gives CASTYRQGYSPLHF.

The rearrangement joins TRBV10-3 to TRBJ2-7; 10 bases match TRBD2. The CDR3 is 14 residues long. Per the germline V gene, CDR1 is ENHRY and CDR2 is SYGVKD. With V trimmed by 6 bases and J by 4 bases, 6 bases remained unmatched. The CDR3 region is CAISSGTSDYEQYF. The DNA for the CDR3 is TGTGCCATCAGCTCCGGGACTAGCGATTACGAGCAGTACTTC.

As DNA, the CDR3 is TGCGCCAGCAGCCCCTTCACAGGGGGATCCGGAAACACCATATATTTT. It specifies CASSPFTGGSGNTIYF. This chain connects TRBV4-3 to TRBJ1-3; 8 bases align to TRBD1. The CDR3 covers 16 residues. The V segment lost 4 bases and the J segment 4 bases; nucleotides outside the gene matches: 9. The germline V gene encodes CDR1 LGHNA and CDR2 YSLEER.

This clonotype was observed at least ten times. One end of the junction is discordant with germline, which a read error may explain. The chain combines TRBV7-7 with TRBJ2-2; D ambiguous. CDR1 and CDR2 (germline): SSHAT, FNYEAQ (reference sequence). This CDR3 has 15 residues. DNA of the CDR3: TGTGCTAGCAGCTTAGACGGGCTAAACACCGGGGAGCTGTTTTTT. Amino acids: CASSLDGLNTGELFF.

This clonotype was recorded only once. The rearrangement joins TRBV27 to TRBJ1-1, with unresolved D. The CDR3 has 13 residues. With 7 bases removed from V and 1 base from J, the gap between germline ends came to 10 bases. Looked up from germline, CDR1 is MNHEY and CDR2 is SMNVEV (reference sequence). The CDR3 sequence: CASIPLGNTEAFF. In DNA form, the CDR3 reads TGTGCCAGCATTCCCTTGGGGAACACTGAAGCTTTCTTT.

This clonotype was found a few times. The genes are TRBV20-1 and TRBJ1-5; 8 bases are a match to TRBD1. Germline CDR1 reads DFQATT; CDR2 reads SNEGSKA (reference sequence). V shed 5 bases and J 9 bases; nucleotides not matched to a gene: 12. This CDR3 region has 14 residues. CDR3 region: CSAPLWTGRAPQHF. CDR3 nucleotide sequence: TGCAGTGCTCCTCTTTGGACAGGGAGGGCGCCCCAGCATTTT.

This clonotype has just a few counts. CDR3 bases: TGTGCCAGCAGCCAGGATGCGGGACCTCATTACGAGCAGTACTTC. The encoded protein is CASSQDAGPHYEQYF. J is TRBJ2-7 and V is TRBV4-2, with D perhaps TRBD2 (6 bases). The CDR3 extends over 15 amino acids. V was trimmed by 3 bases and J by 4 bases, leaving 16 bases between them. Germline V gene lookup returns CDR1 LGHNA and CDR2 YNFKEQ.